This T cell receptor beta chain stems from a study of cytomegalovirus exposure and HLA in healthy donors. Assay used: immunoSEQ multiplex PCR; TCRdb lists only in-frame clones, some missing. The data contain 200,000 to 250,000 clones, around 80% of them singletons. The source is a woman aged 25 to 45 in good health and CMV-seropositive. The sequenced sample consisted of PBMCs.

The CDR3 DNA reads TGTGCCAGCAGTTTAAGTGCGGAGAGAGTTGAAGCTTTCTTT. Translated: CASSLSAERVEAFF. The chain links TRBV28 to TRBJ1-1; no definite D call. The germline V gene encodes CDR1 MDHEN and CDR2 SYDVKM. Trimming took 2 bases from V and 7 from J, leaving 14 bases between them. CDR3 size: 14 residues.